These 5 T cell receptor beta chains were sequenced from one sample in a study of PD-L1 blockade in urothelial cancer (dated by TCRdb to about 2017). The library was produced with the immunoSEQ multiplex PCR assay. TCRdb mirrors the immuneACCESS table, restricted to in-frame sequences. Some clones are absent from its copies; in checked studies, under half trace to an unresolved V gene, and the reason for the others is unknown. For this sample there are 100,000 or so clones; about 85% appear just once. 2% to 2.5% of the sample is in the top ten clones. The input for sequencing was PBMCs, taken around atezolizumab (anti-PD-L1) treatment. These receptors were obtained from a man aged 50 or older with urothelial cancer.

CDR3 nucleotide sequence: TGCGCCAGCAGCTTGGTTGGCCAACAAGAGACCCAGTACTTC. Amino acids: CASSLVGQQETQYF. The V call is TRBV5-1, the J call TRBJ2-5; D gene unclear. This CDR3 is built from 14 residues. The germline gives CDR1 SGHRS, CDR2 YFSETQ. Deletions cut 0 bases from V and 2 bases from J, with 8 bases between.

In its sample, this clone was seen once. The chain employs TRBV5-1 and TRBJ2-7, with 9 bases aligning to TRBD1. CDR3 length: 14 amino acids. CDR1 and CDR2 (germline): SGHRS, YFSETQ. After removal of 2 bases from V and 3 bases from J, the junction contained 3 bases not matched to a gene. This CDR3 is CASSFGTGHYEQYF. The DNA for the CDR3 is TGCGCCAGCAGCTTCGGGACAGGGCACTACGAGCAGTACTTC.

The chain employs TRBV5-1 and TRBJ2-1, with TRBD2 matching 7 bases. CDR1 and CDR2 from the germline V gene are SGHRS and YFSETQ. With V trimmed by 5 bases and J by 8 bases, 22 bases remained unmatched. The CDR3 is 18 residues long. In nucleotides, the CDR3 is TGCGCCAGCAGTTACCAAGGGACCCTCGGCGGGAGCCTAGATGAGCAGTTCTTC. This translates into CASSYQGTLGGSLDEQFF.

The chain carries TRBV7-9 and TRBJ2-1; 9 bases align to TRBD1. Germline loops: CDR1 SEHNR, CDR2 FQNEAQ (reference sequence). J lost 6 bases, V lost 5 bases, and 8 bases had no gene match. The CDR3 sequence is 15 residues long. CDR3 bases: TGTGCCAGCAGCCGCGGACAGGGGCTGTTCAATGAGCAGTTCTTC. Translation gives CASSRGQGLFNEQFF.

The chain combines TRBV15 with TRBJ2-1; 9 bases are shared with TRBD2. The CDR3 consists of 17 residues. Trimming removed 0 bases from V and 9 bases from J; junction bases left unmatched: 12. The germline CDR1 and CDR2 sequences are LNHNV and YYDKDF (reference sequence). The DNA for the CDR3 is TGTGCCACCAGCAGAGAACGGGCGCTAGCGGGAATCAGTGAGCAGTTCTTC. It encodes CATSRERALAGISEQFF.